Following are 30 T cell receptor beta chains from one sample sequenced in a study of technical replicates of blood from a handful of donors. TCRdb's table, derived via immunoSEQ multiplex PCR, lists solely in-frame clones and lacks some. The table has 75,000 to 100,000 clones, approximately 94% seen once; the top ten hold 0.3% to 0.35%. Sequenced sample: T cells isolated from PBMCs. The receptors were sampled from a human donor in good health.

The chain couples TRBV28 to TRBJ2-5; possibly TRBD2 for D (6 bases). Germline values: CDR1 MDHEN, CDR2 SYDVKM. Trimming removed 3 bases from V and 9 bases from J, with 20 bases in between. This CDR3 contains 15 residues. CDR3 DNA: TGTGCCAGCAGTTTCCCCCCCGGGACTGTGAGGCCCCAGTACTTC. Its translation is CASSFPPGTVRPQYF.

This rearrangement joins TRBV15 to TRBJ1-5; the D gene is possibly TRBD1 (5 bases). Trimming cost V 0 bases and J 3 bases, with 15 bases left between them. CDR1 and CDR2 (germline): LNHNV, YYDKDF (reference sequence). This CDR3 comprises 17 residues. CDR3 residues: CATSRDGPRVVNQPQHF. CDR3 DNA: TGTGCCACCAGCAGAGATGGACCCAGGGTCGTCAATCAGCCCCAGCATTTT.

The chain has TRBV21-1 and TRBJ2-1; no check of the table's D call, TRBD2, against the DNA was made. TRBV21-1 is a pseudogene locus. The CDR3 is 16 residues long. CDR3 residues: CASSKDRGRSYNEQFF. CDR3 nucleotides: TGTGCCAGCAGCAAAGACCGCGGGAGATCCTACAATGAGCAGTTCTTC.

The rearrangement uses TRBV9 and TRBJ2-4, with 7 bases fitting TRBD1. Looked up from germline, CDR1 is SGDLS and CDR2 is YYNGEE. This CDR3 is built from 15 residues. V dropped 3 bases and J dropped 9; count of bases not matched to a gene: 12. The CDR3 nucleotides are TGTGCCAGCAGCGCCGAGCCGACAGGGATGGGCATTCAGTACTTC. It yields the protein CASSAEPTGMGIQYF.

The chain employs TRBV4-1 and TRBJ1-2; unclear D gene. CDR1 and CDR2 from the germline V gene are MGHRA and YSYEKL. CDR3 size: 15 residues. Deletions cut 0 bases from V and 8 bases from J, with 16 bases between. The CDR3 DNA sequence: TGCGCCAGCAGCCAAGATTTTACGGCCTCCAGGGGCTACACCTTC. It codes for CASSQDFTASRGYTF.

The rearrangement joins TRBV6-5 to TRBJ1-1, with 7 bases aligning to TRBD1. Germline V lookup: CDR1 MNHEY, CDR2 SVGAGI. This CDR3 spans 15 amino acids. The V and J ends lost 4 bases and 11 bases, in that order; junction bases with no gene match: 16. The DNA of the CDR3 is TGTGCCAGCAGTTTCGAGGGGGCCTATATCGAGGATGCTTTCTTT. Protein product: CASSFEGAYIEDAFF.

The DNA for the CDR3 is TGTGCCAGTAGTATTATGACAGGACAGGGAGAGGGTGGCTACACCTTC. This gives the protein CASSIMTGQGEGGYTF. The V and J genes are TRBV19 and TRBJ1-2; 8 positions match TRBD1. In germline, CDR1 is LNHDA, CDR2 SQIVND (reference sequence). Trimming removed 3 bases from V and 7 bases from J; junction bases left unmatched: 13. There are 16 residues in the CDR3.

Regarding this clone: The sample has other DNA sequences that encode this CDR3 too. The gene calls are TRBV4-2 and TRBJ2-3; 10 bases match TRBD2. The CDR3 spans 16 residues. J lost 1 base, V lost 0 bases, and 1 base had no gene match. Germline CDR1 and CDR2: LGHNA and YNFKEQ. In nucleotides, the CDR3 is TGTGCCAGCAGCCAAGATCTAGCGGGAGGCACAGATACGCAGTATTTT. Residues: CASSQDLAGGTDTQYF.

V usage is TRBV12-5 and J usage is TRBJ2-7; D gene unclear. V was cut by 5 bases and J by 2 bases, with 7 bases left in between. CDR3 length: 12 amino acids. In germline, CDR1 is LGHNT, CDR2 FRNRAP. The CDR3 region has the DNA TGTGCTAGTGGTCTACTTACCTACGAGCAGTACTTC. Translating gives CASGLLTYEQYF.

The gene calls are TRBV28 and TRBJ2-7, with 8 bases aligning to TRBD1. This CDR3 has 14 residues. V was pared by 6 bases and J by 2 bases, with 6 bases of the junction left unmatched. CDR1 MDHEN and CDR2 SYDVKM come from the germline V gene. The CDR3 spells CASRPTGDPYEQYF. DNA of the CDR3: TGTGCCAGCAGGCCGACAGGGGATCCCTACGAGCAGTACTTC.

The chain recombines TRBV29-1 with TRBJ2-7, with D possibly being TRBD1 (6 bases). The ends were cut back, 5 bases at V and 2 bases at J, with 13 bases in the middle. This CDR3 contains 13 residues. CDR1 and CDR2 from the germline V gene are SQVTM and ANQGSEA. CDR3 nucleotides: TGCAGCGTTTTAACGACAGGCGCCTACGAGCAGTACTTC. This codes for CSVLTTGAYEQYF.

This clone is a singleton in its sample. The genes are TRBV9 and TRBJ1-3; a weak D match, TRBD1 (5 bases). Germline assignment: CDR1 SGDLS and CDR2 YYNGEE. This CDR3 has 15 residues. V gave up 0 bases and J gave up 0 bases, with 7 bases separating them. The DNA of the CDR3 is TGTGCCAGCAGCGTAGAAGGGGACTCTGGAAACACCATATATTTT. As protein: CASSVEGDSGNTIYF.

V and J are TRBV15 and TRBJ1-2; D possibly corresponds to TRBD1 (5 bases). Germline V CDR1 and CDR2: LNHNV, YYDKDF (reference sequence). V lost 1 base to trimming and J lost 5 bases, with 11 bases between them. The CDR3 length is 14 residues. The CDR3 region is CATSRAGGGYGYTF. The CDR3, as DNA: TGTGCCACCAGCAGAGCGGGGGGTGGATATGGCTACACCTTC.

This clone has just one count. J is TRBJ1-4 and V is TRBV6-1, with D uncertain. The germline V gene has CDR1 MNHNS and CDR2 SASEGT. V lost 3 bases and J 12 bases, leaving 14 bases between the germline ends. This CDR3 contains 13 residues. The CDR3 loop reads CASSDYRPYQLFF. The CDR3 bases are TGTGCCAGCAGTGACTACAGACCTTATCAACTGTTTTTT.

The V gene is TRBV2, the J gene TRBJ2-7; 7 bases line up with TRBD2. The germline gives CDR1 SNHLY, CDR2 FYNNEI. The CDR3 runs 14 residues. J gave up 2 bases and V 3 bases, and 4 bases lay outside the gene matches. CDR3 protein: CASSEPSGPYEQYF. For the CDR3, the DNA is TGTGCCAGCAGTGAGCCTAGCGGTCCCTACGAGCAGTACTTC.

This clone came up once. The rearrangement links TRBV19 to TRBJ2-2; D remains ambiguous. The CDR3 runs 11 residues. The ends were cut back, 10 bases at V and 7 bases at J, with 10 bases in the middle. Germline V gene sequence: CDR1 LNHDA, CDR2 SQIVND (reference sequence). In DNA, the CDR3 is TGTGCCACCACGGGTAACGGGGAGCTGTTTTTT. It translates to CATTGNGELFF.

The chain recombines TRBV5-5 with TRBJ2-7; 8 bases match TRBD1. The CDR3 has 15 amino acids. J gave up 5 bases and V 0 bases, and 7 bases lay outside the gene matches. Germline V gene lookup returns CDR1 SGHKS and CDR2 YYEKEE (reference sequence). CDR3 DNA: TGTGCCAGCAGCTTGGTTGGGACAGGAAGGAACGAGCAGTACTTC. This translates into CASSLVGTGRNEQYF.

J is TRBJ2-2 and V is TRBV9, with D tentatively TRBD2 (6 bases). The CDR3 length is 15 residues. The germline V gene encodes CDR1 SGDLS and CDR2 YYNGEE. V was pared by 0 bases and J by 2 bases, with 8 bases between. The CDR3, as DNA: TGTGCCAGCAGCGTAGGCGGGGAAAACACCGGGGAGCTGTTTTTT. Amino acids: CASSVGGENTGELFF.

This clone occurred once. The chain carries TRBV7-8 and TRBJ2-1, with a tentative D call TRBD1 (6 bases). The CDR3 totals 13 residues. The V gene's germline CDR1 is SGHVS and CDR2 FQNEAQ. V lost 3 bases to trimming and J lost 5 bases, with 8 bases between them. The CDR3 is CASSFGGHNEQFF. The CDR3 DNA reads as TGTGCCAGCAGCTTTGGGGGCCACAATGAGCAGTTCTTC.

CDR3 DNA: TGTGCCTTTAGGGGATTAAGCACAGATACGCAGTATTTT. Protein: CAFRGLSTDTQYF. The chain recombines TRBV6-1 with TRBJ2-3; possible D gene TRBD1, 5 bases. V was trimmed by 11 bases and J by 0 bases, leaving 12 bases between them. The CDR3 is 13 amino acids. Germline values: CDR1 MNHNS, CDR2 SASEGT.

The gene calls are TRBV10-3 and TRBJ2-5; 7 nucleotides agree with TRBD2. Germline trimming cut 11 bases from V and 1 base from J; bases unmatched to any gene: 13. Germline lookup yields CDR1 ENHRY and CDR2 SYGVKD. The CDR3 runs to 15 residues. In nucleotides, the CDR3 is TGTGCCGTCTCCGTTTTACTAGCGCCCCAAGAGACCCAGTACTTC. It translates to CAVSVLLAPQETQYF.

The chain links TRBV28 to TRBJ2-1, with TRBD2 matching 9 bases. The length of the CDR3 is 16 residues. V lost 4 bases, J lost 8 bases, and 12 bases stayed unmatched. Germline lookup yields CDR1 MDHEN and CDR2 SYDVKM. The CDR3 region has the DNA TGTGCCAGCAGTTCGCCGACTAGCGGTGGTTTCGATGAGCAGTTCTTC. Translated, it gives CASSSPTSGGFDEQFF. The complete variable domain, with remaining parts taken from reference TRBV28 and TRBJ2-1, reads DVKVTQSSRYLVKRTGEKVFLECVQDMDHENMFWYRQDPGLGLRLIYFSYDVKMKEKGDIPEGYSVSREKKERFSLILESASTNQTSMYLCASSSPTSGGFDEQFFGPGTRLTVL.

The rearrangement links TRBV9 to TRBJ2-1; D not resolved. The CDR3 spans 14 residues. Trimming removed 2 bases from V and 8 bases from J, with 14 bases in between. Germline CDR1 reads SGDLS; CDR2 reads YYNGEE. The CDR3 DNA reads TGTGCCAGCAGCGTTGGCCAGGCTTGGGATGAGCAGTTCTTC. Translated, it gives CASSVGQAWDEQFF.

The rearrangement uses TRBV27 and TRBJ1-6, with D perhaps TRBD1 (5 bases). The V gene lost 4 bases and the J gene lost 8 bases, with 18 bases spanning the gap. The CDR3 extends over 16 amino acids. CDR1 is MNHEY, CDR2 SMNVEV, per germline (reference sequence). The CDR3 loop is CASSSATAPNYSPLHF. The CDR3 nucleotides read TGTGCCAGCAGTTCTGCGACAGCACCTAATTATTCACCCCTCCACTTT.

This sequence joins TRBV7-3 and TRBJ1-3, with 9 bases aligning to TRBD1. This CDR3 spans 17 amino acids. The ends lost 5 bases at V and 2 bases at J; junction bases unmatched: 10. Germline V gene data show CDR1 as SGHTA and CDR2 as FQGTGA. Here the CDR3 reads CASSPTSGQGTGNTIYF. Written as DNA, the CDR3 is TGTGCCAGCAGCCCAACGTCCGGACAGGGGACTGGAAACACCATATATTTT. The full variable domain, its missing parts supplied by reference TRBV7-3 and TRBJ1-3, is GAGVSQTPSNKVTEKGKYVELRCDPISGHTALYWYRQSLGQGPEFLIYFQGTGAADDSGLPNDRFFAVRPEGSVSTLKIQRTERGDSAVYLCASSPTSGQGTGNTIYFGEGSWLTVV.

This clone has a single count. This chain links TRBV10-2 with TRBJ2-2; D is possibly TRBD2 (5 bases). The V end lost 1 base, the J end lost 4 bases, and 10 bases lay between the germline ends. The CDR3 is 15 amino acids. Germline-derived CDR1 and CDR2 are WSHSY and SAAADI. The CDR3 spells CASSEFRRSTGELFF. CDR3 DNA sequence: TGCGCCAGCAGTGAGTTTAGGAGGAGCACCGGGGAGCTGTTTTTT.

This clone has a single count. This chain connects TRBV7-9 to TRBJ1-5; 7 positions match TRBD1. The CDR3 has 15 residues. The V segment lost 5 bases and the J segment 5 bases; nucleotides outside the gene matches: 9. The germline V gene has CDR1 SEHNR and CDR2 FQNEAQ (reference sequence). The CDR3 spells CASSPRGGADQPQHF. For the CDR3, the DNA is TGTGCCAGCAGCCCACGAGGGGGCGCAGATCAGCCCCAGCATTTT.

V usage is TRBV27 and J usage is TRBJ2-7; tentative D call: TRBD1 (6 bases). V lost 2 bases and J lost 2, with 7 bases in between. Germline CDR1 MNHEY, CDR2 SMNVEV (reference sequence). This CDR3 region has 13 residues. For the CDR3, the DNA is TGTGCCAGCAGTTTAGGACAGCCCTACGAGCAGTACTTC. As protein: CASSLGQPYEQYF.

The chain carries TRBV5-8 and TRBJ2-1, with D perhaps matching TRBD2 (6 bases). Germline CDR1 is SGHTS and CDR2 is YDEGEE. V shed 6 bases and J shed 3 bases, with 10 bases lying between them. The CDR3 extends over 13 amino acids. In nucleotides, the CDR3 is TGTGCCAGCACGGGACTTTTCTACAATGAGCAGTTCTTC. This gives the protein CASTGLFYNEQFF. Supplemented by reference TRBV5-8 and TRBJ2-1, the full variable domain reads EAGVTQSPTHLIKTRGQQATLRCSPISGHTSVYWYQQALGLGLQFLLWYDEGEERNRGNFPPRFSGRQFPNYSSELNVNALELEDSALYLCASTGLFYNEQFFGPGTRLTVL.

This clone was recorded only once. The chain uses TRBV9 and TRBJ2-1, with 7 bases fitting TRBD1. The CDR3 runs 17 residues. With 4 bases clipped from V and 0 bases from J, the junction kept 10 bases outside the gene matches. From germline, CDR1 is SGDLS and CDR2 YYNGEE. CDR3 amino acids: CASSFQQGKLSYNEQFF. The CDR3 nucleotides are TGTGCCAGCAGCTTTCAACAGGGGAAACTCTCCTACAATGAGCAGTTCTTC. Filled out from reference TRBV9 and TRBJ2-1, the complete variable domain reads DSGVTQTPKHLITATGQRVTLRCSPRSGDLSVYWYQQSLDQGLQFLIQYYNGEERAKGNILERFSAQQFPDLHSELNLSSLELGDSALYFCASSFQQGKLSYNEQFFGPGTRLTVL.